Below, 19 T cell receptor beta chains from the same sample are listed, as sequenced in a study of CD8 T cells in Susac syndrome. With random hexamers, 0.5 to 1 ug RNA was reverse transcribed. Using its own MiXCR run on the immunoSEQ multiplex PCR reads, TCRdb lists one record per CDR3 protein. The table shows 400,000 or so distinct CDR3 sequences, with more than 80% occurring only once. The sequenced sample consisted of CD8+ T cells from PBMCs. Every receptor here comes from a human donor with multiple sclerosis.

CDR3 bases: TGTGCCAGTAGTAGTCTAGCGGAGAATAACAATGAGCAGTTCTTC. Translated: CASSSLAENNNEQFF. The V and J genes are TRBV19 and TRBJ2-1; TRBD2 aligns across 7 bases. From germline, CDR1 is LNHDA and CDR2 SQIVND (reference sequence). This CDR3 has 15 residues. V gave up 4 bases and J gave up 5 bases; unmatched junction bases: 8.

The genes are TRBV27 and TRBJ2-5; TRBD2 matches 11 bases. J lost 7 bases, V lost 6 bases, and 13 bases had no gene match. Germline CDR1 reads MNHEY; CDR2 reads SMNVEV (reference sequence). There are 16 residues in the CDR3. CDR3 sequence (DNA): TGTGCCAGCAGCCCCAGGGATAGCGGGGGGGAGGGGACCCAGTACTTC. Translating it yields CASSPRDSGGEGTQYF.

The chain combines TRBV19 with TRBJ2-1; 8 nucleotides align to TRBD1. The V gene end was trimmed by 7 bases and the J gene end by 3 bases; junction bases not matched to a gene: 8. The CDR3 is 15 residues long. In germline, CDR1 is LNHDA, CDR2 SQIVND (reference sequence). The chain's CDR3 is CASTMDRVGYNEQFF. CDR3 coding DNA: TGTGCCAGTACCATGGACAGGGTTGGCTACAATGAGCAGTTCTTC.

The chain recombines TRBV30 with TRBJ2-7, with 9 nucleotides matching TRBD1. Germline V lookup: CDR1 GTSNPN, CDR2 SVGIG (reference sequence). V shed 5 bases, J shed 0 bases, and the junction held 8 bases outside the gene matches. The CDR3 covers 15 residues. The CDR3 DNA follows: TGTGCCTGGGAACTTGGGACAGGGATCTCCTACGAGCAGTACTTC. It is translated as CAWELGTGISYEQYF.

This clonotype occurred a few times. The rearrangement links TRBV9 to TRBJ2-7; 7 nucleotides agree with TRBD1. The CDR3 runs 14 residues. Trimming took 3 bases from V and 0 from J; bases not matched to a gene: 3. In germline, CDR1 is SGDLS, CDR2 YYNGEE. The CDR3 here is CASSGRDSSYEQYF. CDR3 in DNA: TGTGCCAGCAGCGGCCGGGACAGCTCCTACGAGCAGTACTTC.

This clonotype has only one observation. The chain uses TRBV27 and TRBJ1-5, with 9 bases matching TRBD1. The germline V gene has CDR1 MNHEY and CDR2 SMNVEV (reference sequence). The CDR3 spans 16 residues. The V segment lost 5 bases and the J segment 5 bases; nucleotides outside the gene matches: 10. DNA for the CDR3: TGTGCCAGCAGTACGTCTCCGGGACAGGGTGATCAGCCCCAGCATTTT. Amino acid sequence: CASSTSPGQGDQPQHF.

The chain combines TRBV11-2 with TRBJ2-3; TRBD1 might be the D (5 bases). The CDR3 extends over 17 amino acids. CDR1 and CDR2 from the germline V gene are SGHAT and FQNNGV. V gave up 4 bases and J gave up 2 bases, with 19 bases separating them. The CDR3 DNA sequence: TGTGCCAGCAGCTCGACAGCAGAACGAATGGACACAGATACGCAGTATTTT. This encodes CASSSTAERMDTDTQYF.

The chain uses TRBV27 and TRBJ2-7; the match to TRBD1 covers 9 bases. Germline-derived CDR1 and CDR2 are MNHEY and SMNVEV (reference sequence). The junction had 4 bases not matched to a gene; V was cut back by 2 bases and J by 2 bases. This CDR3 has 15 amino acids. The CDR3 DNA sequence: TGTGCCAGCAGTTTAACCGGGGACAGGGCCTACGAGCAGTACTTC. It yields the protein CASSLTGDRAYEQYF.

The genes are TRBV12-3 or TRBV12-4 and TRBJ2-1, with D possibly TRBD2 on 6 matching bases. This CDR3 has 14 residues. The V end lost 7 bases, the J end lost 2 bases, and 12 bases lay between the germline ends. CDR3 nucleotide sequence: TGTGCCAGCACCGGCGGGGACCCCTACAATGAGCAGTTCTTC. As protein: CASTGGDPYNEQFF.

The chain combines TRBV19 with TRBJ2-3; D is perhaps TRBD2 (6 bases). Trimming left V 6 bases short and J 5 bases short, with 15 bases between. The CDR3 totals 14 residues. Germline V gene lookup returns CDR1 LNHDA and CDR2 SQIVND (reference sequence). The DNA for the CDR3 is TGTGCCAGTAGCGGGCGGGGTCCAGAAGATACGCAGTATTTT. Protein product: CASSGRGPEDTQYF.

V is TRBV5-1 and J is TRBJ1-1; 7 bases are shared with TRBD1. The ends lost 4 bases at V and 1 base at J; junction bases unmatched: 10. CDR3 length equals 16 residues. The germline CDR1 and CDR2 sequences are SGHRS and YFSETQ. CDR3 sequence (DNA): TGCGCCAGCAGCCTACGGAAGGACAGGAAGAACACTGAAGCTTTCTTT. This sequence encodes CASSLRKDRKNTEAFF.

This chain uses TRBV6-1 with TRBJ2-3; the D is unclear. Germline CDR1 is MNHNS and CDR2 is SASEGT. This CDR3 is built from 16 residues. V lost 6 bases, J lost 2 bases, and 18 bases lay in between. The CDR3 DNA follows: TGTGCCAGCAGATCAACGCCCAGCCTACCCACAGATACGCAGTATTTT. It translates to CASRSTPSLPTDTQYF.

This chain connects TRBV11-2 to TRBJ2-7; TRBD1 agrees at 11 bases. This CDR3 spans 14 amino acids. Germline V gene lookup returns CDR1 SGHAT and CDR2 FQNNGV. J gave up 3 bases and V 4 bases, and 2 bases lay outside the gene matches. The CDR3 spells CASSSGQGVYEQYF. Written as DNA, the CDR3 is TGTGCCAGCAGCTCGGGACAGGGGGTCTACGAGCAGTACTTC.

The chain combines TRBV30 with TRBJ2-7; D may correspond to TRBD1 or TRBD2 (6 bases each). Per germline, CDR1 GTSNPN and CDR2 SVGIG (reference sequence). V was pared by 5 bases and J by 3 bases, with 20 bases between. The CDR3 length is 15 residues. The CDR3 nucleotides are TGTGCCTGGGGCCCGGGGGCTTTCGCGGTCTACGAGCAGTACTTC. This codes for CAWGPGAFAVYEQYF.

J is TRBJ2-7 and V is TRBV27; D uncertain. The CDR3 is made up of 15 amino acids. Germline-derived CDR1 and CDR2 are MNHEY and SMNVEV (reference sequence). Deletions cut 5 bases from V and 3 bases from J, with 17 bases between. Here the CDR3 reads CASSPSPLPGYEQYF. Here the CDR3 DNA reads TGTGCCAGCAGTCCCTCCCCTCTACCGGGCTACGAGCAGTACTTC.

The CDR3 DNA reads TGTGCCAGCAGTTTAGACCCCGCACCCTCCTACGAGCAGTACTTC. The encoded protein is CASSLDPAPSYEQYF. The V and J genes are TRBV28 and TRBJ2-7; no clear D. V was cut by 2 bases and J by 0 bases, with 11 bases left in between. This CDR3 is built from 15 residues. CDR1 and CDR2 from the germline V gene are MDHEN and SYDVKM.

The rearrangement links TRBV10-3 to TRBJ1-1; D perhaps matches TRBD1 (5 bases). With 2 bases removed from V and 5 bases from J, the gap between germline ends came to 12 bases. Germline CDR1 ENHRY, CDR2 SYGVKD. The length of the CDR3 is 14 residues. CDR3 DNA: TGTGCCATCAGTGAGGAGGGCAGGGAGACTGAAGCTTTCTTT. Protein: CAISEEGRETEAFF.

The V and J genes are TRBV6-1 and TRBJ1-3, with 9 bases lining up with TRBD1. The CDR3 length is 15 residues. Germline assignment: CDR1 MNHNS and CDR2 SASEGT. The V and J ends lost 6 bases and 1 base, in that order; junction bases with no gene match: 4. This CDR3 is CASRDRGGSGNTIYF. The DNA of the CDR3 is TGTGCCAGCAGGGACAGGGGCGGATCTGGAAACACCATATATTTT.

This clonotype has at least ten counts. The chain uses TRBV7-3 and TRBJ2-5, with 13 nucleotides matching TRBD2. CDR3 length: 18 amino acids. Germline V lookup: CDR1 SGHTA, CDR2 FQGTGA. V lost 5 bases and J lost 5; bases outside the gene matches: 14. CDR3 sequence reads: CASSPTGGLAGVWETQYF. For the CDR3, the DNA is TGTGCCAGCAGCCCCACAGGCGGACTAGCGGGAGTGTGGGAGACCCAGTACTTC.